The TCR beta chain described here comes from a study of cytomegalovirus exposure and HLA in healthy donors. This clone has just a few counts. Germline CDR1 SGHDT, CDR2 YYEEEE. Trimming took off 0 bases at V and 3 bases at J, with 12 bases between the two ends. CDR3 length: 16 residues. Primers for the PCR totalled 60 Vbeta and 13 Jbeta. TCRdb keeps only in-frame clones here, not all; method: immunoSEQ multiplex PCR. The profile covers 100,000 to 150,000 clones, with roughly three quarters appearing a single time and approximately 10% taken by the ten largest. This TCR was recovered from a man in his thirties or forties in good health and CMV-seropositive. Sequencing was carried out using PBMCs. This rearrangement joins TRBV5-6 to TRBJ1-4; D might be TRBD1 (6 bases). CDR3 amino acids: CASSLAGSGANEKLFF. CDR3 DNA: TGTGCCAGCAGCTTGGCGGGTTCAGGGGCTAATGAAAAACTGTTTTTT.